The 8 T cell receptor beta chains given below trace back to one sample, sequenced in a study of blood T cell repertoires in COVID-19. The repertoire was sequenced with immunoSEQ multiplex PCR; TCRdb's copy has only in-frame clones and lacks some. The table records roughly 210,000 clones, about 87% of them present only once. Sequencing was carried out using peripheral blood. The receptors shown here come from a man in his sixties or seventies with acute or convalescent COVID-19.

The gene calls are TRBV18 and TRBJ2-7; no definite D call. Trimming stripped 1 base from V and 0 bases from J, with 10 bases between. Germline V gene data show CDR1 as KGHSH and CDR2 as LQKENI. The CDR3 runs to 15 residues. CDR3 in DNA: TGTGCCAGCTCACCACGACATACGAGCTCCTACGAGCAGTACTTC. Protein: CASSPRHTSSYEQYF.

The V call is TRBV19, the J call TRBJ2-5; D might be TRBD1 (6 bases). CDR1 LNHDA and CDR2 SQIVND come from the germline V gene (reference sequence). The V and J ends lost 4 bases and 5 bases respectively, with 11 bases between them. This CDR3 has 13 residues. CDR3 residues: CASSTTGLETQYF. As DNA, the CDR3 is TGTGCCAGTAGTACCACAGGGCTGGAGACCCAGTACTTC.

This sequence joins TRBV18 and TRBJ1-5; TRBD1 aligns across 8 bases. The CDR3 length is 14 residues. V lost 3 bases, J lost 2 bases, and 0 bases stayed unmatched. Germline CDR1 KGHSH, CDR2 LQKENI. The CDR3 nucleotides read TGTGCCAGCTCACCGACAGGGGGCAATCAGCCCCAGCATTTT. Translation: CASSPTGGNQPQHF.

This rearrangement joins TRBV29-1 to TRBJ2-1; 13 bases are a match to TRBD2. The CDR3 has 15 amino acids. The V and J ends lost 6 bases and 6 bases, in that order; junction bases with no gene match: 8. CDR1 is SQVTM and CDR2 is ANQGSEA in the germline V gene. The CDR3 region has the DNA TGCAGCGTCTTGAAGACTAGCGGGAGGAGCAATGAGCAGTTCTTC. Amino acids: CSVLKTSGRSNEQFF.

The J gene is TRBJ2-2, the V gene TRBV9; 16 bases are shared with TRBD2. Per the germline V gene, CDR1 is SGDLS and CDR2 is YYNGEE. The CDR3 extends over 17 amino acids. J lost 6 bases, V lost 4 bases, and 6 bases had no gene match. In DNA, the CDR3 is TGTGCCAGCAGCAAAACCGGGACTAGCGGGAGGGCCGGGGAGCTGTTTTTT. Its translation: CASSKTGTSGRAGELFF.

The J gene is TRBJ2-7, the V gene TRBV7-6; 10 bases are shared with TRBD1. The CDR3 spans 13 residues. V dropped 8 bases and J dropped 6; count of bases not matched to a gene: 7. Germline V gene lookup returns CDR1 SGHVS and CDR2 FNYEAQ. The DNA for the CDR3 is TGTGCCAGCGAGGCGGGACAGGGGCGCGAGCAGTACTTC. Translating it yields CASEAGQGREQYF. The whole variable domain, remainder taken from reference TRBV7-6 and TRBJ2-7, is GAGVSQSPRYKVTKRGQDVALRCDPISGHVSLYWYRQALGQGPEFLTYFNYEAQQDKSGLPNDRFSAERPEGSISTLTIQRTEQRDSAMYRCASEAGQGREQYFGPGTRLTVT.

The rearrangement joins TRBV27 to TRBJ2-5; 7 bases line up with TRBD1. J was trimmed by 5 bases and V by 5 bases; bases with no gene match: 8. CDR1 MNHEY and CDR2 SMNVEV come from the germline V gene (reference sequence). CDR3 size: 14 residues. In DNA form, the CDR3 reads TGTGCCAGCAGTACAGACAGGGCCGGCGAGACCCAGTACTTC. Translating it yields CASSTDRAGETQYF.

The chain recombines TRBV3-1 (or the pseudogene TRBV3-2) with TRBJ1-2, with TRBD1 matching 8 bases. The CDR3 totals 16 residues. The trim removed 1 base at V and 2 bases at J, leaving 6 bases unmatched. Germline CDR1 LGHDT, CDR2 YNNKEL (reference sequence). CDR3: CASSQVPGQVNYGYTF. CDR3 DNA: TGTGCCAGCAGCCAAGTTCCGGGACAGGTAAACTATGGCTACACCTTC.